This T cell receptor (beta chain) was sequenced during a study of shared clonotypes between healthy human individuals. Naive CD8 cells lacked CD45RO, underwent positive selection for CCR7 and left out terminally differentiated effector memory CD45RA+ cells. CDR3 length equals 14 residues. Germline V gene sequence: CDR1 LNHDA, CDR2 SQIVND (reference sequence). The data were produced by immunoSEQ multiplex PCR, yet TCRdb's version contains in-frame clones alone and is incomplete. The sample holds about 2 million clones; just under 95% are singletons and the top ten take more than 0.9%. V gene TRBV19 combines with J gene TRBJ2-5; D perhaps matches TRBD1 (6 bases). The J call may be mistaken, given a closer DNA end match to TRBJ2-7. This clonotype originated in a man between 18 and 35 years old in good health. Sequencing input: naive CD8+ T cells sorted from blood. The CDR3 loop is CASRSRDNTYEQYF. CDR3 nucleotides: TGTGCCAGTAGGAGTCGGGACAATACCTACGAGCAGTACTTC.